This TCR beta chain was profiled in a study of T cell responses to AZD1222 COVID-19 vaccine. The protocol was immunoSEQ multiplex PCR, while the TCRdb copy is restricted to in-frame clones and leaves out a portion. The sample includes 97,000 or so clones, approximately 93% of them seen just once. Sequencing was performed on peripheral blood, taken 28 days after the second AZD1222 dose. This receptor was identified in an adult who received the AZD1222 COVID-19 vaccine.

The CDR3 nucleotides read TGTGCCACCGGCAAGGCCGGGGGCCAGGGCACAGATACGCAGTATTTT. It codes for CATGKAGGQGTDTQYF. The chain couples TRBV15 to TRBJ2-3; D may correspond to TRBD1 or TRBD2 (6 bases each). V lost 8 bases and J 1 base, leaving 19 bases between the germline ends. This CDR3 has 16 amino acids. The germline V gene has CDR1 LNHNV and CDR2 YYDKDF (reference sequence).